Included here is one TCR beta chain sequence, with context. Its target is not known. The data were taken from a study of T-cell memory formation after mild COVID-19. From the 5' RACE reads, TCRdb called clonotypes with MiXCR, one entry per CDR3 protein. Of 250,000 to 300,000 distinct CDR3 sequences in the sample, about 16% were seen once. Study observations and caveats: Clones contracting over day 15 to 85 were CD4/CD8 balanced, with later expanders leaning CD4+. The SARS-CoV-2 specificity of second-wave clones reaching peak at day 37 remained unverified. Contracting clones localized mainly to CM and EM when CD4+ and mainly to EMRA when CD8+.

The sequencing sample was made of PBMCs or a T cell subset sorted from them (not recorded which). This TCR was recovered from a man aged 18 to 35 who had mild COVID-19 (a few samples of this study predate the infection). Cell type and time point are not known.

CDR3 sequence reads: CASSYSPGTSGNTQYF. DNA for the CDR3: TGTGCCAGCAGTTACTCACCGGGGACTAGCGGGAATACGCAGTATTTT. This chain uses TRBV6-5 with TRBJ2-3; 13 bases align to TRBD2. From germline, CDR1 is MNHEY and CDR2 SVGAGI. V lost 0 bases and J lost 7; bases outside the gene matches: 4. This CDR3 contains 16 residues.